This TCR beta chain was recovered during a study of T-cell reconstitution after alpha-beta-depleted transplantation in children. Study-level points and caveats: At the one-year point after transplant, T-cell counts and TCRbeta diversity were found to come mostly from T cells that had been newly produced.

The CDR3 length is 17 residues. Losses at the gene ends were 4 bases for V and 4 bases for J; bases not matched to a gene: 10. CDR1 is SGHRS and CDR2 is YFSETQ in the germline V gene. The table lists this clonotype with a few counts. Its antigen is not identified. Using unique molecular identifiers, the investigators prepared the TCRbeta library. TCRdb re-called the PCR reads through MiXCR, storing one row per CDR3 protein. The table has hundreds of thousands of distinct CDR3 sequences, under 15% seen once. V is TRBV5-1 and J is TRBJ2-7; 14 bases are shared with TRBD2. The sequence came from a male patient younger than 18 who had a stem cell transplant for acute myeloid leukemia, so the T cells may come from the graft donor. The input for sequencing was PBMCs, mostly from graft donor cells, taken 360 days after TCRalphabeta/CD19-depleted stem cell transplant. The CDR3 sequence is CASSPGLAGVWIYEQYF. The DNA of the CDR3 is TGCGCCAGCAGCCCGGGACTAGCGGGAGTTTGGATTTACGAGCAGTACTTC.